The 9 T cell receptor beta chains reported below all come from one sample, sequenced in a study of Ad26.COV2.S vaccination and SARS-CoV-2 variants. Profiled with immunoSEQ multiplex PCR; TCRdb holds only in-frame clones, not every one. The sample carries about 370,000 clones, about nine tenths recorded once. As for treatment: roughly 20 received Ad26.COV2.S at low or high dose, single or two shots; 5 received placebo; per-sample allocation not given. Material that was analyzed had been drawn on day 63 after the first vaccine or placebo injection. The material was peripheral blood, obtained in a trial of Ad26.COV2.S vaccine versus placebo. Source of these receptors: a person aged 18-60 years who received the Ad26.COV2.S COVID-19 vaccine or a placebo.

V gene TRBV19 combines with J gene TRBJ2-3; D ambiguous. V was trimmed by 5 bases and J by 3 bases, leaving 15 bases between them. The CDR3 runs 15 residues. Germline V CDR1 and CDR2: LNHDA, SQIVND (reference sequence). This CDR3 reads CASSSWTERTDTQYF. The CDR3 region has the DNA TGTGCCAGTAGTTCTTGGACCGAGCGAACAGATACGCAGTATTTT.

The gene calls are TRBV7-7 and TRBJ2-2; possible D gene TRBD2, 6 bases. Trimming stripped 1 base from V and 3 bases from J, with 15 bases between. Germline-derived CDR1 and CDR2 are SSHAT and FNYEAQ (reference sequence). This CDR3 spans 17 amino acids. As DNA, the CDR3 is TGTGCCAGCAGCTTAGGGGTCCCGGGACTGTACACCGGGGAGCTGTTTTTT. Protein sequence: CASSLGVPGLYTGELFF. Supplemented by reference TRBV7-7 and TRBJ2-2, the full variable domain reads GAGVSQSPRYKVTKRGQDVTLRCDPISSHATLYWYQQALGQGPEFLTYFNYEAQPDKSGLPSDRFSAERPEGSISTLTIQRTEQRDSAMYRCASSLGVPGLYTGELFFGEGSRLTVL.

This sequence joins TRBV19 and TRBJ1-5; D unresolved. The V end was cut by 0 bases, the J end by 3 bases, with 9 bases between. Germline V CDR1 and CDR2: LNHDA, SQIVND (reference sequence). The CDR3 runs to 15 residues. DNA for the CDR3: TGTGCCAGTAGTATAGATCACATATCCAATCAGCCCCAGCATTTT. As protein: CASSIDHISNQPQHF.

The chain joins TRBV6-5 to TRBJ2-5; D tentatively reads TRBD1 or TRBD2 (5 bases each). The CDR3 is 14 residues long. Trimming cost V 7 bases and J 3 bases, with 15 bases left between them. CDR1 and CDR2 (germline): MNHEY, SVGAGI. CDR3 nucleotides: TGTGCCAGCACCTGGTCCGGGACCGAAGAGACCCAGTACTTC. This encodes CASTWSGTEETQYF.

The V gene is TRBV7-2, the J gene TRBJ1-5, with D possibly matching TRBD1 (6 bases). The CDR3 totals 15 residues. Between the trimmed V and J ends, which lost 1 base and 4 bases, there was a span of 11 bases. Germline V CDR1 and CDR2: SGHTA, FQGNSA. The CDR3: CASSLEDRRNQPQHF. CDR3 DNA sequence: TGTGCCAGCAGCTTAGAGGACAGAAGAAATCAGCCCCAGCATTTT.

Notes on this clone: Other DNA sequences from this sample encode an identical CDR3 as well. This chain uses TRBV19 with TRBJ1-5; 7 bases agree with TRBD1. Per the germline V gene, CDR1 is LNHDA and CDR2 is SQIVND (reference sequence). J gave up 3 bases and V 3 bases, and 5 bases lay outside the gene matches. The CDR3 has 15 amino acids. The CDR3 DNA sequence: TGTGCCAGTAGTATCGCTACAGGGGACAATCAGCCCCAGCATTTT. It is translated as CASSIATGDNQPQHF.

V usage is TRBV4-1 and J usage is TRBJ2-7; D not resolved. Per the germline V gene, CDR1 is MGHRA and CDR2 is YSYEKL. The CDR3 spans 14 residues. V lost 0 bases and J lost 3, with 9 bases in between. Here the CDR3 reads CASSQDWVGYEQYF. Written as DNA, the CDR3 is TGCGCCAGCAGCCAAGATTGGGTGGGCTACGAGCAGTACTTC.

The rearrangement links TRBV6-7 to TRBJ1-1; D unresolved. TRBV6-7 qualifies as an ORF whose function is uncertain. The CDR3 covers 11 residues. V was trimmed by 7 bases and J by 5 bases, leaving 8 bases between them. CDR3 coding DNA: TGTGCCAGCACCCCGGGGACTGAAGCTTTCTTT. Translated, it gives CASTPGTEAFF.

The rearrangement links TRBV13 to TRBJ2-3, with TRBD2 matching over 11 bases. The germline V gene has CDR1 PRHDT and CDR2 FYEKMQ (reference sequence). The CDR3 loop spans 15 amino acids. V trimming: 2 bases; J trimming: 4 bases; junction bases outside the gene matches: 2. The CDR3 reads CASSLSSGGSDTQYF. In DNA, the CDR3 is TGTGCCAGCAGCTTATCTAGCGGGGGGTCAGATACGCAGTATTTT.